Presented here are 20 T cell receptor beta chains from one specimen sequenced in a study of T cells in Graves' hyperthyroidism and ophthalmopathy. TCR beta CDR3 sequences were amplified from RNA transcripts. The HTBI primer set drove a first-round RT-PCR of the TCR CDR3. A single record per CDR3 protein comes from TCRdb applying MiXCR to the multiplex PCR reads. This sample has about 840,000 distinct CDR3 sequences; over 35% occur once, and the top ten carry 7% to 10%. The sequenced material came from blood. The receptors stem from a man younger than 35 with Graves' hyperthyroidism.

This clonotype was detected ten times or more. The chain employs TRBV7-9 and TRBJ2-5; D ambiguous. With 9 bases removed from V and 6 bases from J, the gap between germline ends came to 14 bases. CDR1 SEHNR and CDR2 FQNEAQ come from the germline V gene (reference sequence). This CDR3 comprises 12 residues. Here the CDR3 DNA reads TGTGCCAGTGACCGGGTAGGGAAGACCCAGTACTTC. Translating gives CASDRVGKTQYF.

V and J are TRBV19 and TRBJ2-7, with D perhaps matching TRBD1 (5 bases). Germline-derived CDR1 and CDR2 are LNHDA and SQIVND (reference sequence). V lost 1 base and J 4 bases, leaving 8 bases between the germline ends. The CDR3 covers 13 residues. The CDR3 DNA sequence: TGTGCCAGTAGTATAGGAACAGGATACGAGCAGTACTTC. Amino acid sequence: CASSIGTGYEQYF.

This chain connects TRBV25-1 to TRBJ2-6; D possibly corresponds to TRBD2 (5 bases). From germline, CDR1 is MGHDK and CDR2 SYGVNS. V lost 5 bases, J lost 0 bases, and 17 bases lay in between. This CDR3 is built from 18 residues. CDR3 loop: CASSYSKGDSSGANVLTF. The CDR3, as DNA: TGTGCCAGCAGTTACTCGAAGGGAGACTCCTCTGGGGCCAACGTCCTGACTTTC.

Many counts were recorded for this clonotype. CDR3 amino acids: CASSEMKVAGAYLQETQYF. In DNA form, the CDR3 reads TGTGCCAGCAGTGAAATGAAAGTAGCAGGGGCTTACTTACAAGAGACCCAGTACTTC. V and J are TRBV25-1 and TRBJ2-5, with D tentatively TRBD1 (6 bases). CDR1 is MGHDK and CDR2 is SYGVNS in the germline V gene. This CDR3 region has 19 residues. Trimming removed 2 bases from V and 2 bases from J, with 24 bases in between.

The rearrangement links TRBV20-1 to TRBJ1-5; D might be TRBD1 (6 bases). V was shortened by 5 bases and J by 3 bases, with 11 bases between the two germline ends. The CDR3 extends over 13 amino acids. In germline, CDR1 is DFQATT, CDR2 SNEGSKA (reference sequence). CDR3 protein: CSASRQANQPQHF. The CDR3 DNA is TGCAGTGCTTCCCGACAGGCCAATCAGCCCCAGCATTTT.

This chain links TRBV5-4 with TRBJ1-1, with no clear D. This CDR3 has 11 residues. CDR1 and CDR2 (germline): SGHNT, YYREEE (reference sequence). The germline V and J ends were trimmed by 10 bases and 4 bases, with 11 bases remaining between them. CDR3: CAWRSGTEAFF. CDR3 sequence (DNA): TGTGCCTGGAGAAGCGGCACTGAAGCTTTCTTT.

The chain is built from TRBV6-1 and TRBJ1-1; 8 bases are a match to TRBD1. The CDR3 is made up of 14 amino acids. Germline V gene sequence: CDR1 MNHNS, CDR2 SASEGT. V shed 7 bases and J 3 bases; nucleotides not matched to a gene: 7. The CDR3 reads CASTQTGEDTEAFF. CDR3 in DNA: TGTGCCAGCACCCAGACAGGGGAGGACACTGAAGCTTTCTTT.

This clonotype was seen more than once but under ten times. The rearrangement joins TRBV5-1 to TRBJ1-1, with a possible D match to TRBD1 (6 bases). Germline CDR1 SGHRS, CDR2 YFSETQ. V lost 0 bases and J 1 base, leaving 10 bases between the germline ends. CDR3 length equals 15 residues. The CDR3 loop is CASSLGQASNTEAFF. CDR3 DNA sequence: TGCGCCAGCAGCTTGGGACAGGCATCGAACACTGAAGCTTTCTTT. Combining the CDR3 with reference TRBV5-1 and TRBJ1-1 gives the whole variable domain KAGVTQTPRYLIKTRGQQVTLSCSPISGHRSVSWYQQTPGQGLQFLFEYFSETQRNKGNFPGRFSGRQFSNSRSEMNVSTLELGDSALYLCASSLGQASNTEAFFGQGTRLTVV.

The chain employs TRBV7-9 and TRBJ2-2; the match to TRBD1 covers 9 bases. The length of the CDR3 is 16 residues. V trimming: 5 bases; J trimming: 1 base; junction bases outside the gene matches: 5. Germline CDR1 and CDR2: SEHNR and FQNEAQ (reference sequence). CDR3 sequence reads: CASSPEGQGNTGELFF. The CDR3, as DNA: TGTGCCAGCAGCCCTGAGGGACAGGGGAACACCGGGGAGCTGTTTTTT.

This clonotype has only a few counts. This chain joins TRBV9 and TRBJ1-3; D ambiguous. Germline-derived CDR1 and CDR2 are SGDLS and YYNGEE. The V and J ends lost 0 bases and 0 bases respectively, with 10 bases between them. The CDR3 has 16 amino acids. This chain's CDR3 is CASSVESASSGNTIYF. The CDR3 nucleotides read TGTGCCAGCAGCGTAGAGTCAGCGAGCTCTGGAAACACCATATATTTT.

This clonotype was picked up many times. The J gene is TRBJ2-7, the V gene TRBV5-1; 9 bases align to TRBD2. The CDR3 is 15 residues long. Looked up from germline, CDR1 is SGHRS and CDR2 is YFSETQ. With 3 bases clipped from V and 1 base from J, the junction kept 5 bases outside the gene matches. CDR3 sequence: CASSYNSGGSYEQYF. The CDR3 region has the DNA TGCGCCAGCAGCTACAATAGCGGGGGATCCTACGAGCAGTACTTC.

This clonotype was observed a handful of times. The CDR3 reads CASSLTEAGVLGYGYTF. For the CDR3, the DNA is TGTGCCAGCAGCTTAACGGAAGCGGGAGTGTTGGGCTATGGCTACACCTTC. The gene calls are TRBV7-9 and TRBJ1-2, with D unresolved. Germline-derived CDR1 and CDR2 are SEHNR and FQNEAQ (reference sequence). V was pared by 2 bases and J by 4 bases, with 20 bases between. The CDR3 extends over 17 amino acids.

For this clonotype: The CDR3 does not end in the conserved phenylalanine or tryptophan, so this is likely a read error. This sequence joins TRBV12-3 or TRBV12-4 and TRBJ1-6; no clear D gene. The CDR3 totals 15 residues. V was shortened by 6 bases and J by 6 bases, with 15 bases between the two germline ends. The CDR3 reads CASSRRETFNSPLHL. Written as DNA, the CDR3 is TGTGCCAGCAGCAGAAGGGAGACCTTTAATTCACCCCTCCACCTT.

This sequence joins TRBV5-1 and TRBJ2-2; maybe TRBD2 (6 bases). The CDR3 is 16 amino acids. Germline V CDR1 and CDR2: SGHRS, YFSETQ. The germline V and J ends were trimmed by 1 base and 4 bases, with 14 bases remaining between them. The CDR3 protein is CASSLTTGVSTGELFF. The CDR3 coding sequence is TGCGCCAGCAGCTTGACCACGGGAGTGTCCACCGGGGAGCTGTTTTTT.

This clonotype was seen many times. CDR3 nucleotides: TGCGCCAGCAGCAACAACAGGGGGGCTGAAGCTTTCTTT. Encoded protein: CASSNNRGAEAFF. The genes are TRBV10-1 and TRBJ1-1; TRBD1 aligns across 8 bases. The V and J ends lost 6 bases and 6 bases, in that order; junction bases with no gene match: 6. This CDR3 is built from 13 residues. Germline CDR1 WNHNN, CDR2 SYGVQD (reference sequence).

This clonotype was seen a handful of times. The CDR3 DNA follows: TGCGCCAGCAGCTGGGCAGGGGGATCCTCTGGGGCCAACGTCCTGACTTTC. Translating gives CASSWAGGSSGANVLTF. The chain carries TRBV5-1 and TRBJ2-6; 7 bases match TRBD1. The V segment lost 3 bases and the J segment 0 bases; nucleotides outside the gene matches: 6. The CDR3 extends over 17 amino acids. In germline, CDR1 is SGHRS, CDR2 YFSETQ.

This chain connects TRBV19 to TRBJ1-3; no clear D. The CDR3 spans 15 residues. The ends were cut back, 5 bases at V and 0 bases at J, with 11 bases in the middle. Germline V CDR1 and CDR2: LNHDA, SQIVND (reference sequence). CDR3 sequence: CASSSQRHSGNTIYF. The DNA of the CDR3 is TGTGCCAGTAGTTCTCAGCGCCACTCTGGAAACACCATATATTTT.

V usage is TRBV9 and J usage is TRBJ1-1; no reliable D call. From germline, CDR1 is SGDLS and CDR2 YYNGEE. V was pared by 4 bases and J by 1 base, with 14 bases between. CDR3 length: 15 residues. CDR3 in amino acids: CASSSMGSRNTEAFF. CDR3 nucleotides: TGTGCCAGCAGCTCGATGGGCAGCCGGAACACTGAAGCTTTCTTT.

This clonotype was detected a few times. The V call is TRBV12-3 or TRBV12-4, the J call TRBJ2-5, with D hard to call. V lost 1 base and J 0 bases, leaving 6 bases between the germline ends. The CDR3 consists of 14 residues. The CDR3 DNA sequence: TGTGCCAGCAGTTTAGTTGAGTACCAAGAGACCCAGTACTTC. Translation gives CASSLVEYQETQYF.

On this clonotype: At one boundary the junction diverges from the germline segment, which might be a read error. The V and J genes are TRBV10-3 and TRBJ2-3; 7 nucleotides align to TRBD1. The length of the CDR3 is 16 residues. CDR1 ENHRY and CDR2 SYGVKD come from the germline V gene. CDR3 DNA: TGTGCCGTCAGTGACCGGCCAGGGGGATCCACAGATACGCAGTATTTT. Protein sequence: CAVSDRPGGSTDTQYF.